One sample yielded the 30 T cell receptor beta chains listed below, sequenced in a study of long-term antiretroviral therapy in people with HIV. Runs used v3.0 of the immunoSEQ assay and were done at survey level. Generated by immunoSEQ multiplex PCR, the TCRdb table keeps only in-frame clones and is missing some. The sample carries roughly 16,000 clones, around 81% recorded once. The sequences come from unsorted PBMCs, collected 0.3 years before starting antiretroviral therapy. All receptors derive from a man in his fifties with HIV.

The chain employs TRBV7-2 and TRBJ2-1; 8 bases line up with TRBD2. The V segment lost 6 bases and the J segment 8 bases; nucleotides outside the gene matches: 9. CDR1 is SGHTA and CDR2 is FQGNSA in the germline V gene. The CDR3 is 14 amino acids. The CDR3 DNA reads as TGTGCCAGCAGGTGGAGCGGGAGAACCGATGAGCAGTTCTTC. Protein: CASRWSGRTDEQFF.

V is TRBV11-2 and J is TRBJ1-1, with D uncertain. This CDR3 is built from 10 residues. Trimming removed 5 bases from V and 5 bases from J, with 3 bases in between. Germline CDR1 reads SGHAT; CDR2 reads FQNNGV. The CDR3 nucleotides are TGTGCCAGCAGCGGGACTGAAGCTTTCTTT. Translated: CASSGTEAFF. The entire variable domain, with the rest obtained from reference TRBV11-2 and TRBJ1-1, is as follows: EAGVAQSPRYKIIEKRQSVAFWCNPISGHATLYWYQQILGQGPKLLIQFQNNGVVDDSQLPKDRFSAERLKGVDSTLKIQPAKLEDSAVYLCASSGTEAFFGQGTRLTVV.

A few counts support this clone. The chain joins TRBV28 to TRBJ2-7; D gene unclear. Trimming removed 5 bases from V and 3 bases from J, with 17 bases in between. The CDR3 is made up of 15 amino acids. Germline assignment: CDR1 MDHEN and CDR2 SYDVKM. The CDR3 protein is CASSPPPVGFYEQYF. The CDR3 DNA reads TGTGCCAGCAGTCCCCCCCCCGTTGGGTTCTACGAGCAGTACTTC.

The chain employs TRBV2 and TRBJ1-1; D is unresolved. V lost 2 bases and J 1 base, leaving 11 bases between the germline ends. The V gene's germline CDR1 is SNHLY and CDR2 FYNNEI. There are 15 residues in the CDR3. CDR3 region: CASSERVAGNTEAFF. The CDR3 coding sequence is TGTGCCAGCAGTGAACGGGTAGCTGGGAACACTGAAGCTTTCTTT. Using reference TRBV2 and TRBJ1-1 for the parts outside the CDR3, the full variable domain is EPEVTQTPSHQVTQMGQEVILRCVPISNHLYFYWYRQILGQKVEFLVSFYNNEISEKSEIFDDQFSVERPDGSNFTLKIRSTKLEDSAMYFCASSERVAGNTEAFFGQGTRLTVV.

The CDR3 DNA reads as TGTGCCAGCAGCTCGACAGGGAGGGTTGAGCAGTACTTC. Translated, it gives CASSSTGRVEQYF. The V gene is TRBV11-2, the J gene TRBJ2-7; the D call may be TRBD1 or TRBD2 (7 bases each). The CDR3 runs 13 residues. CDR1 and CDR2 from the germline V gene are SGHAT and FQNNGV. V was cut by 4 bases and J by 7 bases, with 14 bases left in between.

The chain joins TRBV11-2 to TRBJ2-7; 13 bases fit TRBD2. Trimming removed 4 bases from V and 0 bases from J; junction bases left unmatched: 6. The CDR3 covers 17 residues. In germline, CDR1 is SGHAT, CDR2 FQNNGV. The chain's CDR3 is CASSWTSGSGSSYEQYF. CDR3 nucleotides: TGTGCCAGCAGCTGGACTAGCGGGAGTGGTAGCTCCTACGAGCAGTACTTC.

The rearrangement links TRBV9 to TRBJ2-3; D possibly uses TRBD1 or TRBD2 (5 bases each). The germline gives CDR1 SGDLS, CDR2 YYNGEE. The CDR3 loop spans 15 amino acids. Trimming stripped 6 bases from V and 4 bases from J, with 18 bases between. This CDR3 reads CASNLGQGAADTQYF. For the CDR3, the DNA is TGTGCCAGCAATCTGGGGCAGGGAGCGGCAGATACGCAGTATTTT.

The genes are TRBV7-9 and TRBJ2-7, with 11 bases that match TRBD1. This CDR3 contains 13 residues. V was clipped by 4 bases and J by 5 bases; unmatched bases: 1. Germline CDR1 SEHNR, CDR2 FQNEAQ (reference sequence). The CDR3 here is CASSWGQGDEQYF. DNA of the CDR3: TGTGCCAGCAGCTGGGGACAGGGGGACGAGCAGTACTTC.

CDR3 sequence reads: CASSKGSSGTQYF. Written as DNA, the CDR3 is TGTGCCAGCAGCAAAGGCAGTTCTGGGACCCAGTACTTC. The chain is built from TRBV21-1 and TRBJ2-5; TRBD1 was called by the table and not checked on the DNA. TRBV21-1 is tagged as a pseudogene. The CDR3 is made up of 13 amino acids.

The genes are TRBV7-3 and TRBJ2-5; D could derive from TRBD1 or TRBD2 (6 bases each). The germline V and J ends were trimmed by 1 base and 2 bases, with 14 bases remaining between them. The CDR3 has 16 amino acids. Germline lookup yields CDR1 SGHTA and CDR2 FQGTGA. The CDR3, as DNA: TGTGCCAGCAGCTTAATGCCTAGGGGGACTCAAGAGACCCAGTACTTC. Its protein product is CASSLMPRGTQETQYF.

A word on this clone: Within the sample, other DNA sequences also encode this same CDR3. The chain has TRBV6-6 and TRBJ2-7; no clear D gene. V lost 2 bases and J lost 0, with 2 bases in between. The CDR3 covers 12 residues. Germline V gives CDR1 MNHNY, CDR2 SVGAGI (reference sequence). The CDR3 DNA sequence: TGTGCCAGCAGTTACAACTCCTACGAGCAGTACTTC. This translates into CASSYNSYEQYF.

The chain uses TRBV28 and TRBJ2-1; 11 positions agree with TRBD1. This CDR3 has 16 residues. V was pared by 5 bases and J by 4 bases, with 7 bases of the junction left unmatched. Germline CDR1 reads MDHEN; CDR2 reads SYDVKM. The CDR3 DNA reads TGTGCCAGCAGTCCATCCGGGACAGGGGGGTACAATGAGCAGTTCTTC. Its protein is CASSPSGTGGYNEQFF. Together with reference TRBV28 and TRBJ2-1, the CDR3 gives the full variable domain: DVKVTQSSRYLVKRTGEKVFLECVQDMDHENMFWYRQDPGLGLRLIYFSYDVKMKEKGDIPEGYSVSREKKERFSLILESASTNQTSMYLCASSPSGTGGYNEQFFGPGTRLTVL.

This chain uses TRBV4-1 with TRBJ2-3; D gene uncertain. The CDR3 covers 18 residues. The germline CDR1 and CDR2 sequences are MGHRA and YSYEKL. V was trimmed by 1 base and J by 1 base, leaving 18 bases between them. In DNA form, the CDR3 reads TGCGCCAGCAGCCAAGGGCGTATGGTGGATTCGCGCACAGATACGCAGTATTTT. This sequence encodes CASSQGRMVDSRTDTQYF.

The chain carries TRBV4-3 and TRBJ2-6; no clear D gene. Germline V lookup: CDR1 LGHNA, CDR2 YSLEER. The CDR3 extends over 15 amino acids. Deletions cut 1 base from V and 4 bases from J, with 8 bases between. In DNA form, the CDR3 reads TGCGCCAGCAGCCAAGTTATAGGGGGGGCCAACGTCCTGACTTTC. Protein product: CASSQVIGGANVLTF.

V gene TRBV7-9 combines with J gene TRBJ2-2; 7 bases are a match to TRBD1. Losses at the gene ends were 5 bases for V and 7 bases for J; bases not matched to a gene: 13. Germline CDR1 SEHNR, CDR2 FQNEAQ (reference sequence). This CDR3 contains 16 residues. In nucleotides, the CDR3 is TGTGCCAGCAGCCCGACGGGGCAGGGGGAGTTCGGGGAGCTGTTTTTT. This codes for CASSPTGQGEFGELFF.

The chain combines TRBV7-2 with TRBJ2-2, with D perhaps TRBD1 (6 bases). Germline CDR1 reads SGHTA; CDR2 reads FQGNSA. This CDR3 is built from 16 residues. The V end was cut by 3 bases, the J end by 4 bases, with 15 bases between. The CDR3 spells CASSLLTGIGTGELFF. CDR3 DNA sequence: TGTGCCAGCAGCTTGCTAACAGGGATCGGCACCGGGGAGCTGTTTTTT.

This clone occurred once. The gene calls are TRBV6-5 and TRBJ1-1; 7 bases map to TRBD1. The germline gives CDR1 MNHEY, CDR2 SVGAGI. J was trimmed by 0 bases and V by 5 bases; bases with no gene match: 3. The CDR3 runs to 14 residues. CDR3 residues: CASSDRAMNTEAFF. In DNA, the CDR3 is TGTGCCAGCAGTGACAGGGCCATGAACACTGAAGCTTTCTTT.

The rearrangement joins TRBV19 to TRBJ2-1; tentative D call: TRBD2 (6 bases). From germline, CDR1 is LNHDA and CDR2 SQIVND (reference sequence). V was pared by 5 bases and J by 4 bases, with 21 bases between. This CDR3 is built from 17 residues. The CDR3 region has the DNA TGTGCCAGTAGTCTGAAGGCCCACGGGAGTTTATACAATGAGCAGTTCTTC. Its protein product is CASSLKAHGSLYNEQFF.

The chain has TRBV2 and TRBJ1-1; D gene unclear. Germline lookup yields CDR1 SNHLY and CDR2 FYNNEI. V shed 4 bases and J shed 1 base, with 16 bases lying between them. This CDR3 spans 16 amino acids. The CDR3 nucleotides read TGTGCCAGCAGTGCCCTATACGACACTGGGAACACTGAAGCTTTCTTT. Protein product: CASSALYDTGNTEAFF.

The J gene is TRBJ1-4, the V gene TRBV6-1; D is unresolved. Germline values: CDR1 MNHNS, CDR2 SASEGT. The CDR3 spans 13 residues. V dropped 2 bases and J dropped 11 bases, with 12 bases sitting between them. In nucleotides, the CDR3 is TGTGCCAGCAGTGAACTTAGCCTGGGCAAACTGTTTTTT. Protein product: CASSELSLGKLFF.

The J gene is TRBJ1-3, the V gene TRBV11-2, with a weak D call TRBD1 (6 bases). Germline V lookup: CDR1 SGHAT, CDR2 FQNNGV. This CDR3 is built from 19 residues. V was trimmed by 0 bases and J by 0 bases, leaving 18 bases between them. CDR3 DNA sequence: TGTGCCAGCAGCTTAGAGAAGATGTCAGGGGCCCTCTCTGGAAACACCATATATTTT. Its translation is CASSLEKMSGALSGNTIYF.

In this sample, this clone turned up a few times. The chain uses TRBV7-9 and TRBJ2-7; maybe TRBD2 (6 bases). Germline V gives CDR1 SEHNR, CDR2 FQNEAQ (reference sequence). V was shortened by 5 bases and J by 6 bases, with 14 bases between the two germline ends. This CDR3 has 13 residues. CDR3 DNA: TGTGCCAGCAGCCCCAGCGCGGGAACCGAGCAGTACTTC. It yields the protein CASSPSAGTEQYF.

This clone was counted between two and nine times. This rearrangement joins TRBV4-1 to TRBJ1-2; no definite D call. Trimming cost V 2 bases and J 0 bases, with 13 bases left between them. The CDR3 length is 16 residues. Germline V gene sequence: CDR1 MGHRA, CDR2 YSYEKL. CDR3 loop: CASSQRTGSPNYGYTF. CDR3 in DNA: TGCGCCAGCAGCCAACGTACCGGGAGCCCTAACTATGGCTACACCTTC.

CDR3 amino acids: CASSLGREADTQYF. In DNA form, the CDR3 reads TGTGCCAGTAGCCTGGGCAGGGAGGCAGATACGCAGTATTTT. The V call is TRBV19, the J call TRBJ2-3; a weak D match, TRBD2 (6 bases). Germline CDR1 reads LNHDA; CDR2 reads SQIVND (reference sequence). V lost 6 bases, J lost 4 bases, and 14 bases lay in between. CDR3 length: 14 residues.

This chain's CDR3 is CASSEVGQSTDTQYF. CDR3 nucleotide sequence: TGTGCCAGCAGTGAAGTGGGACAGAGCACAGATACGCAGTATTTT. This chain links TRBV6-1 with TRBJ2-3; the match to TRBD1 covers 7 bases. Germline loops: CDR1 MNHNS, CDR2 SASEGT. CDR3 length: 15 amino acids. J gave up 0 bases and V 1 base, and 1 base lay outside the gene matches.

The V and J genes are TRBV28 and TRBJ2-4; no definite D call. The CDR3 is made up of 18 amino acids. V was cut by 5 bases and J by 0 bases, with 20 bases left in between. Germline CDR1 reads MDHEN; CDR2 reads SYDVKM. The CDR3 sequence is CASSPRPELLLAKNIQYF. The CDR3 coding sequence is TGTGCCAGCAGTCCTCGGCCCGAGCTCCTCCTAGCCAAAAACATTCAGTACTTC.

Here the CDR3 reads CASSPGQLQETQYF. The DNA of the CDR3 is TGTGCCAGCAGCCCCGGTCAACTCCAAGAGACCCAGTACTTC. This chain connects TRBV7-9 to TRBJ2-5; D is ambiguous. Trimming took 5 bases from V and 1 from J, leaving 11 bases between them. The CDR3 covers 14 residues. Germline V gene data show CDR1 as SEHNR and CDR2 as FQNEAQ (reference sequence). Together with reference TRBV7-9 and TRBJ2-5, the CDR3 gives the full variable domain: DTGVSQNPRHKITKRGQNVTFRCDPISEHNRLYWYRQTLGQGPEFLTYFQNEAQLEKSRLLSDRFSAERPKGSFSTLEIQRTEQGDSAMYLCASSPGQLQETQYFGPGTRLLVL.

This chain's CDR3 is CASSLGQFNEKLFF. CDR3 nucleotides: TGTGCCAGCAGTTTAGGGCAGTTTAATGAAAAACTGTTTTTT. This rearrangement joins TRBV28 to TRBJ1-4; no clear D. V dropped 2 bases and J dropped 4 bases, with 8 bases sitting between them. From germline, CDR1 is MDHEN and CDR2 SYDVKM. The CDR3 is made up of 14 amino acids. Together with reference TRBV28 and TRBJ1-4, the CDR3 gives the full variable domain: DVKVTQSSRYLVKRTGEKVFLECVQDMDHENMFWYRQDPGLGLRLIYFSYDVKMKEKGDIPEGYSVSREKKERFSLILESASTNQTSMYLCASSLGQFNEKLFFGSGTQLSVL.

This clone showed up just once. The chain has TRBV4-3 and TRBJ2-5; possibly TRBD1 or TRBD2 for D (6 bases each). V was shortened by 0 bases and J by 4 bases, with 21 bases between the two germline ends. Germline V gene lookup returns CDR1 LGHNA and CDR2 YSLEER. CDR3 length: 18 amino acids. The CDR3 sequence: CASSQEGAGGPRGETQYF. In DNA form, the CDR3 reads TGCGCCAGCAGCCAAGAGGGGGCCGGGGGCCCCAGGGGAGAGACCCAGTACTTC.

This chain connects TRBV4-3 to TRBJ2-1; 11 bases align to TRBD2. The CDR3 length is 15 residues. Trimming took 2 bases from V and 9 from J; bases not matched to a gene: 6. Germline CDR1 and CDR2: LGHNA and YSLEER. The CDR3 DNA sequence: TGCGCCAGCAGCCAATCGGGCCTAGCGGGAGGTGAGCAGTTCTTC. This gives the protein CASSQSGLAGGEQFF.